A single sample gave rise to the 25 T cell receptor beta chains below, sequenced in a study of blood T cell repertoires in COVID-19. Measured with immunoSEQ multiplex PCR; TCRdb has only the in-frame clones, and not every one. The sample shows about 160,000 clones, around 88% of them seen only once. The sequencing input was PBMCs or T cells enriched from blood (not recorded which). These receptors originate from a woman aged 45-65 years in a cohort exposed to, infected with or recovered from COVID-19 (not recorded which).

The rearrangement links TRBV9 to TRBJ2-1; D gene ambiguous. V was pared by 6 bases and J by 6 bases, with 13 bases between. The CDR3 sequence is 13 residues long. CDR1 SGDLS and CDR2 YYNGEE come from the germline V gene. CDR3 protein: CASTPPNSNEQFF. CDR3 bases: TGTGCCAGCACCCCACCAAACAGCAATGAGCAGTTCTTC.

This clone was observed a single time. The chain links TRBV7-2 to TRBJ2-3, with 8 bases fitting TRBD2. V trimming: 6 bases; J trimming: 2 bases; junction bases outside the gene matches: 10. This CDR3 has 16 residues. Germline V gives CDR1 SGHTA, CDR2 FQGNSA. The CDR3 loop is CASSRLLAVITDTQYF. The CDR3 DNA reads TGTGCCAGCAGTCGGTTACTAGCGGTGATCACAGATACGCAGTATTTT.

This rearrangement joins TRBV2 to TRBJ1-1; 7 bases align to TRBD1. After removal of 4 bases from V and 11 bases from J, the junction contained 10 bases not matched to a gene. Germline CDR1 is SNHLY and CDR2 is FYNNEI. This CDR3 is built from 13 residues. The CDR3 sequence: CASSGKGAGTAFF. CDR3 bases: TGTGCCAGCAGTGGGAAGGGGGCGGGTACGGCTTTCTTT. Full variable domain (outside the CDR3, taken from reference TRBV2 and TRBJ1-1): EPEVTQTPSHQVTQMGQEVILRCVPISNHLYFYWYRQILGQKVEFLVSFYNNEISEKSEIFDDQFSVERPDGSNFTLKIRSTKLEDSAMYFCASSGKGAGTAFFGQGTRLTVV.

The gene calls are TRBV5-6 and TRBJ1-5; D perhaps matches TRBD1 (5 bases). Deletions cut 0 bases from V and 4 bases from J, with 11 bases between. CDR1 and CDR2 (germline): SGHDT, YYEEEE. The CDR3 loop spans 15 amino acids. For the CDR3, the DNA is TGTGCCAGCAGCTTGGCTCAGACAGCAAATCAGCCCCAGCATTTT. Translation: CASSLAQTANQPQHF.

The CDR3 loop is CASSERGPETQYF. CDR3 bases: TGTGCCAGCAGTGAAAGGGGTCCAGAGACCCAGTACTTC. V and J are TRBV2 and TRBJ2-5, with TRBD1 as a possible D gene (5 bases). In germline, CDR1 is SNHLY, CDR2 FYNNEI. Trimming removed 2 bases at V and 4 bases at J, with 8 bases between. The CDR3 totals 13 residues.

This chain joins TRBV24-1 and TRBJ2-1; TRBD2 is a possible D gene (5 bases). CDR3 length: 18 amino acids. Germline values: CDR1 KGHDR, CDR2 SFDVKD. With 4 bases removed from V and 1 base from J, the gap between germline ends came to 19 bases. The CDR3: CATSDPASEGGSYNEQFF. CDR3 DNA: TGTGCCACCAGTGACCCGGCTAGTGAGGGTGGTTCCTACAATGAGCAGTTCTTC.

The sample holds one count of this clone. The gene calls are TRBV28 and TRBJ2-3; 9 nucleotides line up with TRBD2. J gave up 0 bases and V 6 bases, and 7 bases lay outside the gene matches. CDR1 and CDR2 (germline): MDHEN, SYDVKM. The CDR3 length is 16 residues. The DNA for the CDR3 is TGTGCCAGCAGCCAAGCGGGGGGTCCTAGCACAGATACGCAGTATTTT. It yields the protein CASSQAGGPSTDTQYF.

The chain links TRBV5-1 to TRBJ2-4; 10 bases fit TRBD1. V lost 0 bases to trimming and J lost 7 bases; unmatched junction nucleotides: 4. Germline V gene lookup returns CDR1 SGHRS and CDR2 YFSETQ. There are 15 residues in the CDR3. The CDR3 reads CASSLGGQGDNIQYF. The CDR3 DNA follows: TGCGCCAGCAGCTTGGGTGGACAGGGGGACAACATTCAGTACTTC.

V usage is TRBV7-2 and J usage is TRBJ2-7; no clear D. The CDR3 runs to 13 residues. The V end lost 4 bases, the J end lost 7 bases, and 14 bases lay between the germline ends. Germline V gene sequence: CDR1 SGHTA, CDR2 FQGNSA. DNA for the CDR3: TGTGCCAGCAGCTCCCCCCCCACGCGGGAGCAGTACTTC. The encoded protein is CASSSPPTREQYF.

This chain uses TRBV5-1 with TRBJ2-7, with TRBD1 matching over 11 bases. The trim removed 0 bases at V and 2 bases at J, leaving 1 base unmatched. This CDR3 has 15 amino acids. Germline loops: CDR1 SGHRS, CDR2 YFSETQ. The CDR3 protein is CASSLGGQGAYEQYF. DNA for the CDR3: TGCGCCAGCAGCTTGGGGGGACAGGGGGCCTACGAGCAGTACTTC.

This chain connects TRBV19 to TRBJ2-1; D gene uncertain. V was shortened by 2 bases and J by 8 bases, with 7 bases between the two germline ends. Germline CDR1 is LNHDA and CDR2 is SQIVND (reference sequence). The CDR3 is 12 amino acids. As DNA, the CDR3 is TGTGCCAGTAGTATAAGCGCGTATGAGCAGTTCTTC. This codes for CASSISAYEQFF.

The chain carries TRBV28 and TRBJ1-5, with 8 bases matching TRBD1. Germline values: CDR1 MDHEN, CDR2 SYDVKM. V lost 6 bases to trimming and J lost 2 bases; unmatched junction nucleotides: 6. The CDR3 has 15 residues. The DNA for the CDR3 is TGTGCCAGCAGGACGGACAGGGTGGGCAATCAGCCCCAGCATTTT. Translating gives CASRTDRVGNQPQHF.

This clone was observed a handful of times. The rearrangement uses TRBV11-2 and TRBJ2-7; D not certain. The V gene lost 5 bases and the J gene lost 1 base, with 9 bases spanning the gap. Germline V gene sequence: CDR1 SGHAT, CDR2 FQNNGV. CDR3 length: 13 amino acids. The CDR3 loop reads CASSPFPSYEQYF. CDR3 nucleotides: TGTGCCAGCAGCCCCTTCCCTTCCTACGAGCAGTACTTC.

V usage is TRBV30 and J usage is TRBJ2-2; 9 bases line up with TRBD1. The ends lost 0 bases at V and 5 bases at J; junction bases unmatched: 10. CDR1 is GTSNPN and CDR2 is SVGIG in the germline V gene (reference sequence). CDR3 length equals 17 residues. This chain's CDR3 is CAWSVLTGGFRTGELFF. DNA of the CDR3: TGTGCCTGGAGTGTCTTGACAGGGGGATTTCGAACCGGGGAGCTGTTTTTT.

In its sample, this clone was seen once. The chain has TRBV6-6 and TRBJ2-1, with D perhaps matching TRBD1 (7 bases). This CDR3 has 13 amino acids. Germline loops: CDR1 MNHNY, CDR2 SVGAGI (reference sequence). Trimming took 10 bases from V and 7 from J, leaving 17 bases between them. In DNA, the CDR3 is TGTGCCACCCGCGGAGGGGGCGCGAATGAGCAGTTCTTC. Protein: CATRGGGANEQFF.

The chain combines TRBV5-8 with TRBJ1-4, with 8 positions matching TRBD1. With 2 bases clipped from V and 7 bases from J, the junction kept 7 bases outside the gene matches. This CDR3 region has 15 residues. CDR1 is SGHTS and CDR2 is YDEGEE in the germline V gene. The DNA for the CDR3 is TGTGCCAGCAGCTTTTCAGGGGGCGAAGGTGAAAAACTGTTTTTT. Its translation: CASSFSGGEGEKLFF.

In its sample, this clone was seen a few times. The rearrangement links TRBV15 to TRBJ2-5, with 9 bases fitting TRBD1. Unmatched junction bases numbered 3, after V lost 0 bases and J lost 4 bases. CDR1 and CDR2 (germline): LNHNV, YYDKDF (reference sequence). The CDR3 covers 15 residues. CDR3 sequence reads: CATSRDTGGLETQYF. CDR3 DNA sequence: TGTGCCACCAGCAGAGACACAGGGGGCTTAGAGACCCAGTACTTC.

V is TRBV28 and J is TRBJ1-4, with TRBD1 as a possible D gene (5 bases). The CDR3 has 15 residues. V was shortened by 6 bases and J by 0 bases, with 11 bases between the two germline ends. CDR1 is MDHEN and CDR2 is SYDVKM in the germline V gene. CDR3 bases: TGTGCCAGCAGCCAACAGACAGCAACTAATGAAAAACTGTTTTTT. Its translation is CASSQQTATNEKLFF.

This chain connects TRBV19 to TRBJ2-6, with TRBD1 matching 7 bases. Germline CDR1 LNHDA, CDR2 SQIVND (reference sequence). With V trimmed by 6 bases and J by 0 bases, 5 bases remained unmatched. This CDR3 is built from 16 residues. The CDR3 sequence: CASSGTAFSGANVLTF. DNA for the CDR3: TGTGCCAGTAGCGGGACAGCGTTCTCTGGGGCCAACGTCCTGACTTTC.

The genes are TRBV3-1 (or the pseudogene TRBV3-2) and TRBJ2-2; 7 positions agree with TRBD2. This CDR3 region has 16 residues. The germline CDR1 and CDR2 sequences are LGHDT and YNNKEL (reference sequence). J gave up 0 bases and V 2 bases, and 3 bases lay outside the gene matches. The DNA for the CDR3 is TGTGCCAGCAGCCAAACAGCGGGGTCGAACACCGGGGAGCTGTTTTTT. Its protein is CASSQTAGSNTGELFF.

This chain joins TRBV29-1 and TRBJ1-2; 7 nucleotides match TRBD1. The V gene's germline CDR1 is SQVTM and CDR2 ANQGSEA. J gave up 2 bases and V 7 bases, and 16 bases lay outside the gene matches. The CDR3 runs to 16 residues. The CDR3 loop is CSATTINRGANYGYTF. CDR3 nucleotides: TGCAGCGCTACCACGATCAACAGGGGTGCGAACTATGGCTACACCTTC.

This chain connects TRBV19 to TRBJ1-1, with unresolved D. Germline V gives CDR1 LNHDA, CDR2 SQIVND (reference sequence). This CDR3 comprises 14 residues. Trimming shortened V by 7 bases and J by 0 bases, and 12 bases separated the two germline ends. CDR3 coding DNA: TGTGCCAGTACCACCCCCGGGATGAACACTGAAGCTTTCTTT. Its translation is CASTTPGMNTEAFF.

This clone was seen a handful of times. The chain joins TRBV25-1 to TRBJ1-4; the match to TRBD1 covers 9 bases. J lost 8 bases, V lost 4 bases, and 8 bases had no gene match. CDR3 length equals 15 residues. Germline V gene sequence: CDR1 MGHDK, CDR2 SYGVNS. CDR3 in amino acids: CASSGRQGEGEKLFF. The DNA for the CDR3 is TGTGCCAGCAGTGGAAGACAGGGGGAAGGGGAAAAACTGTTTTTT.

J is TRBJ2-1 and V is TRBV13; 9 positions agree with TRBD2. Per the germline V gene, CDR1 is PRHDT and CDR2 is FYEKMQ (reference sequence). The CDR3 consists of 17 residues. V shed 4 bases, J shed 5 bases, and the junction held 12 bases outside the gene matches. CDR3 DNA: TGTGCCAGCAGCTCCCTTGGGCTAGCGGGGACCGACAATGAGCAGTTCTTC. This sequence encodes CASSSLGLAGTDNEQFF.

The genes are TRBV21-1 and TRBJ2-1; no check of the table's D call, TRBD2, against the DNA was made. TRBV21-1 is an annotated pseudogene. There are 16 residues in the CDR3. The CDR3 region has the DNA TGTGCCAGCAGCAAAGGGACCCCCAAACGTCGGGGTGAGCAGTTCTTC. Amino acids: CASSKGTPKRRGEQFF.